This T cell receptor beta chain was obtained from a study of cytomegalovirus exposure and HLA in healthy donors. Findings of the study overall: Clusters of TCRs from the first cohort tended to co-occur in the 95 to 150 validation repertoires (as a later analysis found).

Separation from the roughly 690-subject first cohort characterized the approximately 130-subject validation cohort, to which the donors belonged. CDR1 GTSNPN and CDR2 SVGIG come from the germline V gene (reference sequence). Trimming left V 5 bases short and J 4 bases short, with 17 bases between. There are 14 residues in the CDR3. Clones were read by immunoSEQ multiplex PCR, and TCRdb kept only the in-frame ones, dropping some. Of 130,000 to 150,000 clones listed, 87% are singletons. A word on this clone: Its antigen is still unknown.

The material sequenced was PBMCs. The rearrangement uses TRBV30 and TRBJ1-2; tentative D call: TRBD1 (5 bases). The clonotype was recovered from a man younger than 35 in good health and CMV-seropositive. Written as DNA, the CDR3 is TGTGCCTGGTGGACAATTACCCACCTCTATGGCTACACCTTC. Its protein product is CAWWTITHLYGYTF.